This TCR beta chain was captured by sequencing in a study of blood T cell repertoires in COVID-19. For the study at large: T cells, B-cell-depleted T cells, or PBMCs supplied cDNA or gDNA.

Germline V gives CDR1 MNHEY, CDR2 SVGAGI. Between the trimmed V and J ends, which lost 8 bases and 0 bases, there was a span of 13 bases. The CDR3 is 15 amino acids. Donors in Cohort 3 who had recovered were those with two negative PCRs, healthcare professional clearance, or resolution of their symptoms. As processed by the authors: Cell counts per sample came from amplifying reference gene primers. Clones were sequenced by immunoSEQ multiplex PCR, and TCRdb holds only the in-frame ones, with some missing. V, J and clone size are those of that table, while D and trimming were read from the DNA. The sample holds approximately 150,000 clones, around 87% seen once.

This TCR came from a man in his 60s who had recovered from COVID-19. Sequenced input: PBMCs or T cells enriched from blood (not recorded which). This chain uses TRBV6-5 with TRBJ2-2, with D possibly being TRBD1 (5 bases). CDR3 protein: CASRSRAANTGELFF. The CDR3 DNA reads as TGTGCCAGCCGTTCCAGGGCCGCGAACACCGGGGAGCTGTTTTTT.